This is a list of T cell receptor beta chains from one sample in a study of cytomegalovirus exposure and HLA in healthy donors. Profiled with immunoSEQ multiplex PCR; TCRdb holds only in-frame clones, not every one. This table has around 110,000 clones, about three fifths appearing once. Input material: PBMCs. These receptors came from a woman aged 40 to 49 in good health and CMV-seropositive. Each CDR3 is given with its conserved first and last residue. The D gene is left open where the match is weak. Some rows mark clone size as missing; the rest say once, few, many or name a class of expanded clone.

NA,TRBJ2-7,NA,15,TRBV14,TGTGCCAGCAGCCTCCAACAGGGATCCCCCTACGAGCAGTACTTC,CASSLQQGSPYEQYF
NA,TRBJ2-5,NA,14,TRBV18,TGTGCCAGCTCACCCTCCGTGCTACAAGAGACCCAGTACTTC,CASSPSVLQETQYF
TRBD1,TRBJ1-1,NA,12,TRBV28,TGTGCCAGCAGTCCCGGACAGGGAGAAGCTTTCTTT,CASSPGQGEAFF
TRBD1,TRBJ1-2,few,15,TRBV6-4,TGTGCCAGCAGTGCGGGACAGAATTCTATTGGTGGCTACACCTTC,CASSAGQNSIGGYTF
TRBD1,TRBJ1-4,few,13,TRBV14,TGTGCCAGCAGCCCGACAGGGGAGGAAAAACTGTTTTTT,CASSPTGEEKLFF
TRBD1,TRBJ2-5,once,15,TRBV7-7,TGTGCTAGCAGCCGTGGACAGGGACTGGGGGAGACCCAGTACTTC,CASSRGQGLGETQYF
NA,TRBJ2-5,NA,14,TRBV7-8,TGTGCCAGCTTTGGGGGCCTCCTACAAGAGACCCAGTACTTC,CASFGGLLQETQYF
NA,TRBJ2-2,few,15,TRBV9,TGTGCCAGCAGACTTACCCCCCAGGGATTCGGGGAGCTGTTTTTT,CASRLTPQGFGELFF
TRBD1,TRBJ1-4,NA,14,TRBV6-6,TGTGCCAGCAGCACAGGGGGGACTAATGAAAAACTGTTTTTT,CASSTGGTNEKLFF
TRBD2,TRBJ2-7,NA,17,TRBV15,TGTGCCACCAGCAGAGGTGGAGCGGGAGGCGATAGCTACGAGCAGTACTTC,CATSRGGAGGDSYEQYF
NA,TRBJ2-5,NA,14,TRBV29-1,TGCAGCGTTCAGCGACAGCCGTACCAAGAGACCCAGTACTTC,CSVQRQPYQETQYF
TRBD2,TRBJ2-3,once,15,TRBV29-1,TGCACCGGGACTAGCGGGAGTCGGATAGGAGATACGCAGTATTTT,CTGTSGSRIGDTQYF
TRBD2,TRBJ2-1,NA,15,TRBV6-5,TGTGCCAGCAGTCTTGCTAGCGGGGACTACAATGAGCAGTTCTTC,CASSLASGDYNEQFF
TRBD1,TRBJ1-2,NA,15,TRBV6-5,TGTGCCAGCAGTTACTCACAGGGGGCTAGCTATGGCTACACCTTC,CASSYSQGASYGYTF
NA,TRBJ2-3,NA,16,TRBV10-2,TGCGCCAGCAGTGAGTCGGGTGGGGGCTGGAGAGATACGCAGTATTTT,CASSESGGGWRDTQYF
NA,TRBJ2-7,NA,14,TRBV5-1,TGCGCCAGCAGCGAGGACGGGGGTCCCTACGAGCAGTACTTC,CASSEDGGPYEQYF
TRBD2,TRBJ2-3,few,17,TRBV2,TGTGCCAGCACTCGACTAGCGGGAGGGCCCGGCACAGATACGCAGTATTTT,CASTRLAGGPGTDTQYF
TRBD1,TRBJ1-5,NA,14,TRBV6-1,TGTGCCAGCAGTGAGTACAGGGGGAATCAGCCCCAGCATTTT,CASSEYRGNQPQHF
TRBD1,TRBJ1-1,NA,16,TRBV5-1,TGCGCCAGCAGCTCTCCCCTGGGACAGGGGAACACTGAAGCTTTCTTT,CASSSPLGQGNTEAFF
TRBD1,TRBJ2-7,NA,16,TRBV28,TGTGCCAGCAGTTTAAGTGGGCTAGGACAGGGGAACGAGCAGTACTTC,CASSLSGLGQGNEQYF
TRBD2,TRBJ2-5,NA,16,TRBV9,TGTGCCAGCAGCCCTACGACTGGACTAGCGAGAGAGACCCAGTACTTC,CASSPTTGLARETQYF
NA,TRBJ1-3,NA,13,TRBV6-1,TGTGCCAGCGAGAGGGAGGAGGGAAACACCATATATTTT,CASEREEGNTIYF
NA,TRBJ2-1,NA,18,TRBV5-1,TGCGCCAGCAGCTTGGCCCTAGGAACAGGCTTCTTCTACAATGAGCAGTTCTTC,CASSLALGTGFFYNEQFF
TRBD1,TRBJ2-6,NA,17,TRBV18,TGTGCCAGCTCTAGGGGGACAGGGCCATCTGGGGCCAACGTCCTGACTTTC,CASSRGTGPSGANVLTF
NA,TRBJ1-2,NA,15,TRBV5-1,TGCGCCAGCAGCCTCGAAACGGGATTGCCCTATGGCTACACCTTC,CASSLETGLPYGYTF
TRBD1,TRBJ1-1,NA,13,TRBV29-1,TGCAGCGTTGGGACAGGGATAAACACTGAAGCTTTCTTT,CSVGTGINTEAFF
NA,TRBJ2-7,NA,16,TRBV5-1,TGCGCCAGCAGCCCGGGACTTTTCGCCTCGGCCTACGAGCAGTACTTC,CASSPGLFASAYEQYF
NA,TRBJ1-2,NA,12,TRBV6-5,TGTGCCAGCAGTTCCACAGGGAATGGCTACACCTTC,CASSSTGNGYTF
NA,TRBJ2-1,NA,13,TRBV14,TGTGCCAGCAACAGGGTTTGGGGAAATGAGCAGTTCTTC,CASNRVWGNEQFF
NA,TRBJ1-2,NA,14,TRBV5-1,TGCGCCAGCAGCTTGGACGAGTCTAACTATGGCTACACCTTC,CASSLDESNYGYTF
NA,TRBJ2-1,NA,15,TRBV2,TGTGCCAGCAGTCCAGACAGTTGGTCCTACAATGAGCAGTTCTTC,CASSPDSWSYNEQFF
TRBD2,TRBJ2-1,NA,14,TRBV25-1,TGTGCCAGCCTGGGGCTAGCGGGAGGGAATGAGCAGTTCTTC,CASLGLAGGNEQFF
NA,TRBJ2-5,NA,12,TRBV7-8,TGTGCCAGCAGCTTAGCCTCAGGGGAGCAGTACTTC,CASSLASGEQYF
TRBD1,TRBJ2-7,NA,14,TRBV5-1,TGCGCCAGCAGCTTGGGACAGGGACCCTACGAGCAGTACTTC,CASSLGQGPYEQYF
NA,TRBJ2-6,NA,14,TRBV6-6,TGTGCCAGCACCCCAGGTGCTGGGGCCAACGTCCTGACTTTC,CASTPGAGANVLTF
NA,TRBJ2-1,NA,15,TRBV7-3,TGTGCCAGCAGCCGTAACCGGGAGAGCTGGGATGAGCAGTTCTTC,CASSRNRESWDEQFF
TRBD2,TRBJ2-1,few,17,TRBV2,TGTGCCAGCAGTGAGTTCGGGAGGCAGGCGGGCTACAATGAGCAGTTCTTC,CASSEFGRQAGYNEQFF
NA,TRBJ2-7,NA,14,TRBV9,TGTGCCAGCAGCCCCGGACACCTCGATCTCGGGCAGTACTTC,CASSPGHLDLGQYF
TRBD1,TRBJ2-5,few,15,TRBV5-4,TGTGCCAGCAGTCTCACCGGGACAGGGCTCGAGACCCAGTACTTC,CASSLTGTGLETQYF
NA,TRBJ2-1,NA,18,TRBV7-3,TGTGCCAGCAGCCCAAAAAGTGCTGGGGGAGGTAACTACAATGAGCAGTTCTTC,CASSPKSAGGGNYNEQFF
TRBD2,TRBJ2-2,NA,18,TRBV4-2,TGTGCCAGCAGCCAGATGGCGAGCGGGAGTGTTTTTCCCGGGGAGCTGTTTTTT,CASSQMASGSVFPGELFF
NA,TRBJ1-1,few,15,TRBV7-8,TGTGCCAGCAGCTTAGGGACTCGGGCTAACACTGAAGCTTTCTTT,CASSLGTRANTEAFF
TRBD1,TRBJ1-1,few,13,TRBV19,TGTGCCAGTAGTAACAGGGGGCTCACTGAAGCTTTCTTT,CASSNRGLTEAFF
TRBD1,TRBJ1-4,NA,15,TRBV5-1,TGCGCCAGCAGCTTACAGGGGGTGGTTAATGAAAAACTGTTTTTT,CASSLQGVVNEKLFF
NA,TRBJ2-7,NA,13,TRBV10-3,TGTGCCATCAAATGGCAGGATTCCTACGAGCAGTACTTC,CAIKWQDSYEQYF
TRBD1,TRBJ2-7,NA,14,TRBV18,TGTGCCAGCTCACCCGGGACAGGGGGATACGAGCAGTACTTC,CASSPGTGGYEQYF
NA,TRBJ2-3,few,14,TRBV5-6,TGTGCCAGCAGCTCCGTGGCCGGCACAGATACGCAGTATTTT,CASSSVAGTDTQYF
NA,TRBJ2-7,NA,14,TRBV13,TGTGCCAGCAGCCCTCTGACAGACAACTACGAGCAGTACTTC,CASSPLTDNYEQYF
TRBD1,TRBJ2-1,NA,13,TRBV19,TGTGCCACCCGACAGGGGGTGTTGAATGAGCAGTTCTTC,CATRQGVLNEQFF
TRBD1,TRBJ1-1,once,14,TRBV6-1,TGTGCCAGCAGTGCGACAGGGGCGAACACTGAAGCTTTCTTT,CASSATGANTEAFF
NA,TRBJ1-1,few,13,TRBV10-3,TGTGCCATCAGAGGGGGTAGGGGCACTGAAGCTTTCTTT,CAIRGGRGTEAFF
TRBD2,TRBJ2-7,NA,13,TRBV6-1,TGTGCCAGCACCGGACTAGCGGCCTACGAGCAGTACTTC,CASTGLAAYEQYF
NA,TRBJ1-2,NA,12,TRBV29-1,TGCAGCGTTGATCCCCCGGCGGGTGGCTACACCTTC,CSVDPPAGGYTF
TRBD1,TRBJ2-1,NA,15,TRBV4-1,TGCGCCAGCAGCCAAGAAGCCCAGGGGGCCGCTGAGCAGTTCTTC,CASSQEAQGAAEQFF
NA,TRBJ1-5,NA,14,TRBV6-1,TGTGCCAGCAGTGAAGGGGGGGACAATCAGCCCCAGCATTTT,CASSEGGDNQPQHF